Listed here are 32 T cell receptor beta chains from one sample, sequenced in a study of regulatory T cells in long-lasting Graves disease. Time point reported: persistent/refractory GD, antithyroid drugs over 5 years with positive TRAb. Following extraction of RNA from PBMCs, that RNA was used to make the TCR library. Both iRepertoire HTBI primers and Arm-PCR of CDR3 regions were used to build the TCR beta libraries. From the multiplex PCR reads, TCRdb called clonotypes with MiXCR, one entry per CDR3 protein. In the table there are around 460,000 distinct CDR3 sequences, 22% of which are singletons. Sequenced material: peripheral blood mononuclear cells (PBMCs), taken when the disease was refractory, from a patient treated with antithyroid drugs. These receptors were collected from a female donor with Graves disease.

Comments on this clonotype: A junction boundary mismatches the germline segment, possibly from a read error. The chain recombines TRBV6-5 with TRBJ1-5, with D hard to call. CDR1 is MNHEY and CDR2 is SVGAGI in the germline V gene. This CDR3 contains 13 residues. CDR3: CAISLDSNQPQHF. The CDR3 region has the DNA TGTGCCATCAGTTTAGATAGCAATCAGCCCCAGCATTTT.

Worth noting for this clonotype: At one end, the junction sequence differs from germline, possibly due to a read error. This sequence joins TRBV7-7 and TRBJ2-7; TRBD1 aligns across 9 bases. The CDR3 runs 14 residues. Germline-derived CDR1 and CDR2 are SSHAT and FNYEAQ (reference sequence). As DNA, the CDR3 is TGTGCTAGCAGCTATATACAGGGGGCCCACGAGCAGTACTTC. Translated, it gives CASSYIQGAHEQYF.

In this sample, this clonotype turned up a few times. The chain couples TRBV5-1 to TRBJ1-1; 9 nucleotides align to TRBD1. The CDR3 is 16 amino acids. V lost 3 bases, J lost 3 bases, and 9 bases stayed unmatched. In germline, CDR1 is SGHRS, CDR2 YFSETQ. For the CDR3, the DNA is TGCGCCAGCAGCTCCCAATCTGGACAGGGGTACACTGAAGCTTTCTTT. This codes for CASSSQSGQGYTEAFF.

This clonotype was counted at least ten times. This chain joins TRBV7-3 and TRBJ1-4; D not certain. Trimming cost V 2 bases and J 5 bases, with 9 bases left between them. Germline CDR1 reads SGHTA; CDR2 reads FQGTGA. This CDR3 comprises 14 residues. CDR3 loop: CASSLRGGNEKLFF. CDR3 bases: TGTGCCAGCAGCTTACGAGGAGGGAATGAAAAACTGTTTTTT.

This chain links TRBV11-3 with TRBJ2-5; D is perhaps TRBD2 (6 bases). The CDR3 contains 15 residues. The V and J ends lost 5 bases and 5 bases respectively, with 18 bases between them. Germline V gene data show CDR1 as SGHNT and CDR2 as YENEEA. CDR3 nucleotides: TGTGCCAGCAGCCAAACTAGCCGCGGCGGCGAGACCCAGTACTTC. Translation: CASSQTSRGGETQYF.

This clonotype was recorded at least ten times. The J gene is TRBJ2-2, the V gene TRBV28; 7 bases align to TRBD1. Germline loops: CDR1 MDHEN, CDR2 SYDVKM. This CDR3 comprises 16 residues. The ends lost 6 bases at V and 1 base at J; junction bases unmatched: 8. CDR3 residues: CASRTPTGQNTGELFF. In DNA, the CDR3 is TGTGCCAGCAGGACCCCGACAGGGCAGAACACCGGGGAGCTGTTTTTT.

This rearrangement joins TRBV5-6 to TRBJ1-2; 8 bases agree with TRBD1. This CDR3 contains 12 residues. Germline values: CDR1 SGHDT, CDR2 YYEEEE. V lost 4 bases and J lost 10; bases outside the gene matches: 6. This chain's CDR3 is CASSLTGDDYTF. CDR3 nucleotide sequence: TGTGCCAGCAGCCTGACAGGGGATGACTACACCTTC.

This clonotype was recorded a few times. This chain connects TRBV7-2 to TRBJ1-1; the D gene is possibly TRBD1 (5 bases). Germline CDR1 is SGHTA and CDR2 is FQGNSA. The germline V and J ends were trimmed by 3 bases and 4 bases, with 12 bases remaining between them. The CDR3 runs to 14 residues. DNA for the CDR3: TGTGCCAGCAGCTTGTTGGACGGGGGCACTGAAGCTTTCTTT. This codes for CASSLLDGGTEAFF.

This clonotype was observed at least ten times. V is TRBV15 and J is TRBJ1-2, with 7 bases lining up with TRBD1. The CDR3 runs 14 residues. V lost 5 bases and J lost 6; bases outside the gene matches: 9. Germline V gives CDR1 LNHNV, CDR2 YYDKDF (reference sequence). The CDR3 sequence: CATSALTGLHGYTF. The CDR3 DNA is TGTGCCACCAGCGCTCTGACAGGGTTGCATGGCTACACCTTC.

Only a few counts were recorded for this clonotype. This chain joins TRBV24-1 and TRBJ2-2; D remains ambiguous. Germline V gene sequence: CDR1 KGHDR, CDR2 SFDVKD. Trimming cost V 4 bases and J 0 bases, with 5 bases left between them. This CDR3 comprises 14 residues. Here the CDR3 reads CATSETANTGELFF. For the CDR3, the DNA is TGTGCCACCAGTGAAACGGCGAACACCGGGGAGCTGTTTTTT.

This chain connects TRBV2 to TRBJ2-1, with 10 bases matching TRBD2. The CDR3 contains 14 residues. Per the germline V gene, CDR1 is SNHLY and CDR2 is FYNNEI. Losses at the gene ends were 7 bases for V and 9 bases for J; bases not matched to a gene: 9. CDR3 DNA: TGTGCCAGCACCAGTGCTAGCGGGAGAGGTGAGCAGTTCTTC. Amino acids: CASTSASGRGEQFF. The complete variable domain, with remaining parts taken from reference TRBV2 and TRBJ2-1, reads EPEVTQTPSHQVTQMGQEVILRCVPISNHLYFYWYRQILGQKVEFLVSFYNNEISEKSEIFDDQFSVERPDGSNFTLKIRSTKLEDSAMYFCASTSASGRGEQFFGPGTRLTVL.

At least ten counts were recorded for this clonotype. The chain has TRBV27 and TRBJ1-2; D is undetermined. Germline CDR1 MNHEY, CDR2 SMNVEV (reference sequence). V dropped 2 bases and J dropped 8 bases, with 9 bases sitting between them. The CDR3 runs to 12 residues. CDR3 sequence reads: CASSLKGLGYTF. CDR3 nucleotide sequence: TGTGCCAGCAGTTTAAAAGGTTTAGGCTACACCTTC.

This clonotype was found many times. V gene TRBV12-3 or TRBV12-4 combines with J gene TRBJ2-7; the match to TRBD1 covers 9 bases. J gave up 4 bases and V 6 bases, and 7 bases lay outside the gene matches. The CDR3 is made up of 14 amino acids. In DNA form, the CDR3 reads TGTGCCAGCAGCCAGGGACAGGGAGGGTACGAGCAGTACTTC. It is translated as CASSQGQGGYEQYF.

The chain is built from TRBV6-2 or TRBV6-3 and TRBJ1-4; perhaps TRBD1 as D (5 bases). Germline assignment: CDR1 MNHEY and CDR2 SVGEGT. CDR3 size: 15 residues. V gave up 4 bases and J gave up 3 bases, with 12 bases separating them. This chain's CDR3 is CASSSAGSANEKLFF. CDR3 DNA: TGTGCCAGCAGTTCTGCAGGGTCGGCTAATGAAAAACTGTTTTTT.

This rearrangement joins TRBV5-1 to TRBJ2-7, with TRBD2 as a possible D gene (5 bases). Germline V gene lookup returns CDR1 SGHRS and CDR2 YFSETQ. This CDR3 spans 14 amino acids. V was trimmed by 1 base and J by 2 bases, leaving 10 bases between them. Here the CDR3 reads CASSLQAETYEQYF. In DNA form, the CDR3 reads TGCGCCAGCAGCTTGCAAGCGGAGACCTACGAGCAGTACTTC.

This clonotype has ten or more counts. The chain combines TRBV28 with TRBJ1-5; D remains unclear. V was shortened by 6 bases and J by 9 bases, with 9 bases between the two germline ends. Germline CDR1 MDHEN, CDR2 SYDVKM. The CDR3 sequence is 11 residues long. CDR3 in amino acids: CASRFGGPQHF. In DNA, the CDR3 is TGTGCCAGCAGATTTGGAGGGCCCCAGCATTTT.

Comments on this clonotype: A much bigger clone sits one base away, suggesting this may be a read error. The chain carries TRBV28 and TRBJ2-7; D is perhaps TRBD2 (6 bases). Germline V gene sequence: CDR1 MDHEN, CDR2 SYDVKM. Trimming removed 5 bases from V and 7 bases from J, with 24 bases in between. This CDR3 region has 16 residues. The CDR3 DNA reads TGTGCCAGCAGTAGTGGACTGGCGGGGCCAGGTCGTGAGCAGTACTTC. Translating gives CASSSGLAGPGREQYF.

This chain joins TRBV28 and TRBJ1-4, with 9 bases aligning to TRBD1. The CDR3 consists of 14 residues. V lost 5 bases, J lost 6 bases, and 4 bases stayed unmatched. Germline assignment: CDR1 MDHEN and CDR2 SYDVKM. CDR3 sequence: CASSQGTGYEKLFF. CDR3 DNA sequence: TGTGCCAGCAGTCAGGGGACAGGGTATGAAAAACTGTTTTTT.

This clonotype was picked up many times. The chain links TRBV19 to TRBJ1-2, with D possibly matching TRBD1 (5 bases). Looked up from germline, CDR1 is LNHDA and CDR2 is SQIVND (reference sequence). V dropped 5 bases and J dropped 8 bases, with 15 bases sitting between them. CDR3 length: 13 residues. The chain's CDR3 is CASSDSLRSGYTF. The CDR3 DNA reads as TGTGCCAGTAGTGACAGCCTGAGATCGGGCTACACCTTC.

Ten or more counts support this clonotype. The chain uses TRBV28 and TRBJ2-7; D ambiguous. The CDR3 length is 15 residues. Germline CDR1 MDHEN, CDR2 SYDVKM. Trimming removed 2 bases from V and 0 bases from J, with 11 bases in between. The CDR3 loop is CASSLLGYPSYEQYF. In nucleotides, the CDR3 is TGTGCCAGCAGTTTACTGGGCTACCCCTCCTACGAGCAGTACTTC.

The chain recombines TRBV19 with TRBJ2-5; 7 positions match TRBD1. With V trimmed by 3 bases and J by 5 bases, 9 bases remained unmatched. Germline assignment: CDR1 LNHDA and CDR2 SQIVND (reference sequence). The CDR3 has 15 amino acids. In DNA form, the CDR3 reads TGTGCCAGTAGTATGGGGGACAGATTCGGGGAGACCCAGTACTTC. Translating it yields CASSMGDRFGETQYF.

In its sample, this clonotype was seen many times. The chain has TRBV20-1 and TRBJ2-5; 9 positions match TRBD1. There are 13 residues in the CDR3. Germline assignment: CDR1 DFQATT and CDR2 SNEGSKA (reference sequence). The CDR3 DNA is TGCAGCACCGGGACAGGGTTTTTAAAGACCCAGTACTTC. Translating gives CSTGTGFLKTQYF.

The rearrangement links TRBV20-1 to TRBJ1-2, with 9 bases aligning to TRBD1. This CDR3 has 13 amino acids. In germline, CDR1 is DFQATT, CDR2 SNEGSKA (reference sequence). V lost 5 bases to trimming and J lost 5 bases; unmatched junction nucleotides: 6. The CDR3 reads CSAPGQGVYGYTF. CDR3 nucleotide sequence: TGCAGTGCTCCGGGACAGGGAGTTTATGGCTACACCTTC.

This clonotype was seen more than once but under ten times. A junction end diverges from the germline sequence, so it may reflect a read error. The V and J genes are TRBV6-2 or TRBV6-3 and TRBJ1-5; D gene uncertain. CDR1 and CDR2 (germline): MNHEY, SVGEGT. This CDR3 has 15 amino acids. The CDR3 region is CASSHSSGLNQPQHF. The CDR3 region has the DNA TGTGCCAGCAGTCACTCGTCTGGGCTCAATCAGCCCCAGCATTTT.

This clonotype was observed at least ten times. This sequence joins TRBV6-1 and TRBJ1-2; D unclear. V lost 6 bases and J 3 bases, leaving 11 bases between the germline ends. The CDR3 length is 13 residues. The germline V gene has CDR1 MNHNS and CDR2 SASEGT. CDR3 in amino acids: CASRERVDYGYTF. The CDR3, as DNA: TGTGCCAGCAGGGAACGGGTTGACTATGGCTACACCTTC.

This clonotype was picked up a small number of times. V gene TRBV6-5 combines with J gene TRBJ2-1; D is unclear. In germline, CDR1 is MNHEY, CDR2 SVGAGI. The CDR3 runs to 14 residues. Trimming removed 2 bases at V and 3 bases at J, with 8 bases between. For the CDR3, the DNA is TGTGCCAGCAGTTACGTGGGGAACTACAATGAGCAGTTCTTC. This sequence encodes CASSYVGNYNEQFF.

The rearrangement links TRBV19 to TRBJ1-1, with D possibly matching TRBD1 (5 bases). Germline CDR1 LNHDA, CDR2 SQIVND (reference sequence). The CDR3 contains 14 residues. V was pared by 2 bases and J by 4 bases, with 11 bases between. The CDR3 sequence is CASSITPGSTEAFF. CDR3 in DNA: TGTGCCAGTAGTATAACGCCAGGGTCCACTGAAGCTTTCTTT.

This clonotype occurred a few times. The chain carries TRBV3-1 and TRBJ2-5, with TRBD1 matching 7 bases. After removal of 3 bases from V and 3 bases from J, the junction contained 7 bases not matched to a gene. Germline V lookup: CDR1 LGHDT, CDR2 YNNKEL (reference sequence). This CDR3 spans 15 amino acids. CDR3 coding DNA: TGTGCCAGCAGCCAGCCCGACAGGGTTGAAGAGACCCAGTACTTC. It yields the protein CASSQPDRVEETQYF.

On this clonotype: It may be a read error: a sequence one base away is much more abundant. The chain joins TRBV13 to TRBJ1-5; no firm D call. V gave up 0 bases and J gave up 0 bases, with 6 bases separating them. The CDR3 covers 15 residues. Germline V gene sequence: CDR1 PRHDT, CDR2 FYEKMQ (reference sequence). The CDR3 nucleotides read TGTGCCAGCAGCTTAGGAGCGTATAGCAATCAGCCCCAGCATTTT. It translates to CASSLGAYSNQPQHF.

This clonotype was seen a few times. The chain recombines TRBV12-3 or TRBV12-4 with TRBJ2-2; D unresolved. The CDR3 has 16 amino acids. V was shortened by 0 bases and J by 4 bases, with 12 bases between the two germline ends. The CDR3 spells CASSLAVEWRTGELFF. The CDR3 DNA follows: TGTGCCAGCAGTTTAGCAGTCGAGTGGCGCACCGGGGAGCTGTTTTTT.

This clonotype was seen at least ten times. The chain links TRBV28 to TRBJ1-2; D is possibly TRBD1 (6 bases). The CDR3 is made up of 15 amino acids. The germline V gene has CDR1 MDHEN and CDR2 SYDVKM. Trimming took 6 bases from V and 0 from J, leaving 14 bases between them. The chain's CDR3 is CASSQRTAANYGYTF. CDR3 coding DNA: TGTGCCAGCAGCCAAAGGACAGCGGCTAACTATGGCTACACCTTC.

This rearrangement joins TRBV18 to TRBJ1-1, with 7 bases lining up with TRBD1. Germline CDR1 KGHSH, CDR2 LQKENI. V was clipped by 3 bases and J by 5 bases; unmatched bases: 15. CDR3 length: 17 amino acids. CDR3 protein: CASSPELQGGRWTEAFF. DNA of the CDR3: TGTGCCAGCTCACCTGAGTTGCAGGGGGGGAGATGGACTGAAGCTTTCTTT.